The rows below give T cell receptor beta chains drawn from one sample of a study of blood T cell repertoires in COVID-19. TCRdb's table, derived via immunoSEQ multiplex PCR, lists solely in-frame clones and lacks some. The sample holds 150,000 to 200,000 clones, approximately 91% seen once. Sample: PBMCs or T cells enriched from blood (not recorded which). The receptors shown here come from a woman aged 18-29 years who had recovered from COVID-19. Each CDR3 is given with its conserved first and last residue. The order of the fields is V gene, D gene, clone size, J gene, CDR3 protein, CDR3 DNA. A D gene is named only where the DNA matches it firmly. Not every row has a clone size; where given, it reads once, few, many or a size class.

TRBV13	TRBD2	.	TRBJ2-7	CASSSGTSGYEQYF	TGTGCCAGCAGCTCCGGGACTAGCGGCTACGAGCAGTACTTC
TRBV6-5	.	.	TRBJ2-7	CASRRPGVYEQYF	TGTGCCAGCAGGCGGCCGGGGGTATACGAGCAGTACTTC
TRBV23-1	.	.	TRBJ1-2	CASSQLQGVNYGYTF	TGCGCCAGCAGTCAACTACAGGGTGTTAACTATGGCTACACCTTC
TRBV5-1	TRBD2	.	TRBJ2-3	CASNPGTTSDTQYF	TGCGCCAGCAACCCAGGGACTACATCAGATACGCAGTATTTT
TRBV28	.	.	TRBJ2-3	CASSPGQTTDTQYF	TGTGCCAGCAGCCCTGGACAAACCACAGATACGCAGTATTTT
TRBV19	.	.	TRBJ2-7	CASSIDDRFSYEQYF	TGTGCCAGTAGTATAGATGACAGGTTCTCCTACGAGCAGTACTTC
TRBV20-1	TRBD2	.	TRBJ2-7	CSASLAGGTYEQYF	TGCAGTGCTAGTCTAGCGGGAGGCACCTACGAGCAGTACTTC
TRBV18	TRBD1	.	TRBJ1-6	CASSPLKNPGQANSPLHF	TGTGCCAGCTCACCACTCAAAAATCCGGGACAGGCGAATTCACCCCTCCACTTT
TRBV6-2/TRBV6-3	TRBD2	.	TRBJ2-1	CASSYTGLDYNEQFF	TGTGCCAGCAGTTACACGGGACTAGACTACAATGAGCAGTTCTTC
TRBV4-1	.	.	TRBJ1-5	CASSQAGLANQPQHF	TGCGCCAGCAGCCAAGCGGGATTAGCCAATCAGCCCCAGCATTTT
TRBV10-3	TRBD1	.	TRBJ1-5	CAISESGTDQPQHF	TGTGCCATCAGTGAGTCCGGGACAGATCAGCCCCAGCATTTT
TRBV7-9	.	.	TRBJ1-1	CASSVQAMNTEAFF	TGTGCCAGCAGCGTCCAGGCGATGAACACTGAAGCTTTCTTT
TRBV18	TRBD1	.	TRBJ1-2	CASSSGQGEKGYTF	TGTGCCAGCTCATCGGGACAGGGTGAAAAAGGCTACACCTTC
TRBV7-2	.	.	TRBJ2-1	CASSPLANPAYNEQFF	TGTGCCAGCAGCCCCTTAGCGAATCCAGCCTACAATGAGCAGTTCTTC
TRBV5-1	.	.	TRBJ2-3	CASSSREGTDTQYF	TGCGCCAGCAGCTCAAGAGAAGGCACAGATACGCAGTATTTT
TRBV11-3	TRBD1	.	TRBJ2-2	CASSQTTGAGGELFF	TGTGCCAGCAGCCAAACTACAGGGGCGGGCGGGGAGCTGTTTTTT
TRBV2	.	.	TRBJ2-3	CASRETGMGTDTQYF	TGTGCCAGCAGGGAAACAGGGATGGGCACAGATACGCAGTATTTT
TRBV14	.	once	TRBJ2-1	CASSAVSYNEQFF	TGTGCCAGCAGCGCGGTCTCCTACAATGAGCAGTTCTTC